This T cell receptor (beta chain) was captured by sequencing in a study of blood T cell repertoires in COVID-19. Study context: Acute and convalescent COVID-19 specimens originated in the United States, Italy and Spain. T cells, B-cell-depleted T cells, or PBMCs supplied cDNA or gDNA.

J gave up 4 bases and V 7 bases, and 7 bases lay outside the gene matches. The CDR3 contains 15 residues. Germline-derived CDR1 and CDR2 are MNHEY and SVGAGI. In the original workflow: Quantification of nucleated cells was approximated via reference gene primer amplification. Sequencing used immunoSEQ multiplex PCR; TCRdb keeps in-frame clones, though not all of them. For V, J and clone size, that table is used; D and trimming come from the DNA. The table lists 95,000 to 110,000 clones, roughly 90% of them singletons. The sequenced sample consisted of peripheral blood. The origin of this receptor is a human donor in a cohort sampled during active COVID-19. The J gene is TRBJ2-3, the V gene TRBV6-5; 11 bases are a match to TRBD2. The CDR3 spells CASNRGLAESDTQYF. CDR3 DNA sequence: TGTGCCAGCAACCGGGGACTAGCGGAATCAGATACGCAGTATTTT.